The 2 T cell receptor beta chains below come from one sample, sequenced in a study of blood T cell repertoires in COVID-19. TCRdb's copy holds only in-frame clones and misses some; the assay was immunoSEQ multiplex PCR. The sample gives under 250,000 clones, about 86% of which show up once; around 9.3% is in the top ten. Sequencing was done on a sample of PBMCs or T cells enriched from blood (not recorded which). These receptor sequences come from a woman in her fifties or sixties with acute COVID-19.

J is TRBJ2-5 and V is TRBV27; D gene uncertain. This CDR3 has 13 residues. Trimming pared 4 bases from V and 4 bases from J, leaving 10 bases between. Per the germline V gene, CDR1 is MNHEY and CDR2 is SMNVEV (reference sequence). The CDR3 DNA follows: TGTGCCAGCAGTTCTGCTAGAAGAGAGACCCAGTACTTC. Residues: CASSSARRETQYF.

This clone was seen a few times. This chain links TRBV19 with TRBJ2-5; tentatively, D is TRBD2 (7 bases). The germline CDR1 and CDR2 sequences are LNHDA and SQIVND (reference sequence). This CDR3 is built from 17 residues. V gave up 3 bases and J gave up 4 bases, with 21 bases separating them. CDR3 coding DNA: TGTGCCAGTAGTATGTCGGGCAGGAAGGGAGGGGGAGAGACCCAGTACTTC. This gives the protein CASSMSGRKGGGETQYF.